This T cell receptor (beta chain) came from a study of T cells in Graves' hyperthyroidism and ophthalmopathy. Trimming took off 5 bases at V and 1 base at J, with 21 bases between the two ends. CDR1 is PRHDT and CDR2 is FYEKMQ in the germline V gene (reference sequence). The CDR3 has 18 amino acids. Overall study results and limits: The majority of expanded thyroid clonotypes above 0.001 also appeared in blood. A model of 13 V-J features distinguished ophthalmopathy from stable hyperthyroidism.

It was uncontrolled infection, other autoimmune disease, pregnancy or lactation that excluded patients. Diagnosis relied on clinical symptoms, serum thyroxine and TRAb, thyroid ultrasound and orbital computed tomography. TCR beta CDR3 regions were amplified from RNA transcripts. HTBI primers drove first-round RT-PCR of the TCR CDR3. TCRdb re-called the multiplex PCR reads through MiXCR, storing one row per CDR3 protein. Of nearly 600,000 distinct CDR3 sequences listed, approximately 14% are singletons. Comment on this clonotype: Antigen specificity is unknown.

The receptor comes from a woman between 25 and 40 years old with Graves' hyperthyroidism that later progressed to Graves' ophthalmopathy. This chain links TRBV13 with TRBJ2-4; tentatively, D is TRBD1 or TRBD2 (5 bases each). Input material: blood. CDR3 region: CASSLRDDIWVAKNIQYF. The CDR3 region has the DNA TGTGCCAGCAGCCTACGGGACGACATTTGGGTGGCCAAAAACATTCAGTACTTC.